These 4 T cell receptor beta chains originate from one sample sequenced in a study of PD-1 blockade in classical Hodgkin lymphoma. Generated by immunoSEQ multiplex PCR, the TCRdb table keeps only in-frame clones and is missing some. The table shows about 46,000 clones, with roughly 80% occurring only once. Each patient's relapse followed autologous stem cell transplantation, and brentuximab vedotin exposure varied. The specimen comprised peripheral blood mononuclear cells (PBMCs), sampled before the second cycle of nivolumab. These receptors all come from a human donor with classical Hodgkin lymphoma.

V and J are TRBV15 and TRBJ2-7, with a weak D call TRBD1 (5 bases). The CDR3 extends over 14 amino acids. V was shortened by 2 bases and J by 2 bases, with 10 bases between the two germline ends. Germline CDR1 and CDR2: LNHNV and YYDKDF (reference sequence). CDR3 in DNA: TGTGCCACCAGCAGATCAAGGACAACCTACGAGCAGTACTTC. The encoded protein is CATSRSRTTYEQYF.

V gene TRBV4-2 combines with J gene TRBJ2-3; 8 positions agree with TRBD2. Trimming cost V 0 bases and J 1 base; bases outside gene matches: 15. CDR1 and CDR2 from the germline V gene are LGHNA and YNFKEQ. CDR3 length: 20 amino acids. The DNA for the CDR3 is TGTGCCAGCAGCCAAGATTTCGGGGCTAGCGGGTCCCGGCGCACAGATACGCAGTATTTT. This gives the protein CASSQDFGASGSRRTDTQYF.

This chain links TRBV30 with TRBJ1-2, with D uncertain. Trimming removed 0 bases at V and 8 bases at J, with 19 bases between. CDR1 and CDR2 (germline): GTSNPN, SVGIG (reference sequence). The CDR3 runs 15 residues. Here the CDR3 DNA reads TGTGCCTGGAGTGTACCATGGCCTCAGGAGGTCGGCTACACCTTC. Protein sequence: CAWSVPWPQEVGYTF. The full variable domain, its missing parts supplied by reference TRBV30 and TRBJ1-2, is SQTIHQWPATLVQPVGSPLSLECTVEGTSNPNLYWYRQAAGRGLQLLFYSVGIGQISSEVPQNLSASRPQDRQFILSSKKLLLSDSGFYLCAWSVPWPQEVGYTFGSGTRLTVV.

This clone was detected once. This CDR3 is CASIEYGGNTIYF. As DNA, the CDR3 is TGTGCCAGCATCGAATATGGGGGAAACACCATATATTTT. The J gene is TRBJ1-3, the V gene TRBV28; D call uncertain. V shed 7 bases and J shed 4 bases, with 11 bases lying between them. Germline values: CDR1 MDHEN, CDR2 SYDVKM. The CDR3 covers 13 residues.